The clone carrying this T cell receptor beta chain was found a few times. This entry belongs to a study of control samples from healthy donors and cancer patients. The CDR3 extends over 13 amino acids. CDR1 is SQVTM and CDR2 is ANQGSEA in the germline V gene. The V end was cut by 2 bases, the J end by 7 bases, with 12 bases between. Sequenced by immunoSEQ multiplex PCR; TCRdb stores in-frame clones only, minus some. Among roughly 86,000 clones listed, about nine tenths were seen once. This TCR derives from a man aged 30 to 45 in good health. The material sequenced was blood. V gene TRBV29-1 combines with J gene TRBJ2-1; D not certain. CDR3 in DNA: TGCAGCGTTGAATTTTGGGCCGGGAATGAGCAGTTCTTC. Translation: CSVEFWAGNEQFF.